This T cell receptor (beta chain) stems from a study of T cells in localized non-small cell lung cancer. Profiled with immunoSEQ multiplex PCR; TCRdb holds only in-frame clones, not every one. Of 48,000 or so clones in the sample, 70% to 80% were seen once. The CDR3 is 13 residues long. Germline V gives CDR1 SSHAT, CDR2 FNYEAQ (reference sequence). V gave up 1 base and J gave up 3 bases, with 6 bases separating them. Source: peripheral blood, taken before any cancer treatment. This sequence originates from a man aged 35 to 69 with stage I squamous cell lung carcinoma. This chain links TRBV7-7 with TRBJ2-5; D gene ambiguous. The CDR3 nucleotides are TGTGCCAGCAGCTTAGGCCTTGAAGAGACCCAGTACTTC. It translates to CASSLGLEETQYF.